Following are 15 T cell receptor beta chains from one sample sequenced in a study of cytomegalovirus exposure and HLA in healthy donors. The PCR was carried out with 60 Vbeta primers and 13 Jbeta primers. Generated by immunoSEQ multiplex PCR, the TCRdb table keeps only in-frame clones and is missing some. The table shows 100,000 to 140,000 clones, with approximately 80% occurring only once. Sequencing input: PBMCs. These receptors were collected from a male donor in good health and CMV-seronegative.

This chain uses TRBV14 with TRBJ2-1; 10 nucleotides align to TRBD2. CDR1 and CDR2 from the germline V gene are SGHDN and FVKESK. Losses at the gene ends were 8 bases for V and 4 bases for J; bases not matched to a gene: 5. The CDR3 runs to 14 residues. The CDR3 loop reads CASGLAGVYNEQFF. In DNA form, the CDR3 reads TGTGCCAGCGGGCTAGCGGGAGTTTACAATGAGCAGTTCTTC.

This chain joins TRBV28 and TRBJ2-7; a possible D gene is TRBD1 (5 bases). CDR3 size: 13 residues. Germline V gene sequence: CDR1 MDHEN, CDR2 SYDVKM. Between the trimmed V and J ends, which lost 1 base and 5 bases, there was a span of 9 bases. CDR3 loop: CASSLSGRNEQYF. CDR3 coding DNA: TGTGCCAGCAGTTTATCAGGGCGCAACGAGCAGTACTTC.

The chain couples TRBV6-1 to TRBJ2-7; 8 nucleotides agree with TRBD1. This CDR3 has 14 amino acids. Per germline, CDR1 MNHNS and CDR2 SASEGT. V shed 7 bases and J 3 bases; nucleotides not matched to a gene: 8. CDR3 sequence reads: CASKTGEGFYEQYF. For the CDR3, the DNA is TGTGCCAGCAAGACAGGGGAAGGCTTCTACGAGCAGTACTTC.

This clone showed up just a few times. The V gene is TRBV12-2, the J gene TRBJ1-1; the DNA was not compared with TRBD1, the D call given in the table. TRBV12-2 is designated a pseudogene. The CDR3 length is 13 residues. CDR3 coding DNA: TGTGCAAGTCGCTTAGTCCAACACAGAAAAGCTTTCTTT. Encoded protein: CASRLVQHRKAFF.

The chain combines TRBV15 with TRBJ2-1; TRBD1 matches at 8 bases. CDR3 size: 14 residues. CDR1 is LNHNV, CDR2 YYDKDF, per germline (reference sequence). With V trimmed by 7 bases and J by 6 bases, 8 bases remained unmatched. The chain's CDR3 is CATTGTGVPNEQFF. DNA of the CDR3: TGTGCCACCACCGGGACAGGCGTCCCCAATGAGCAGTTCTTC.

The chain couples TRBV4-1 to TRBJ2-7; 11 nucleotides agree with TRBD2. The CDR3 runs 15 residues. Germline trimming cut 5 bases from V and 3 bases from J; bases unmatched to any gene: 6. The V gene's germline CDR1 is MGHRA and CDR2 YSYEKL. DNA for the CDR3: TGCGCCAGCAGCTCTCGAACTAGCGGGAGCTACGAGCAGTACTTC. This gives the protein CASSSRTSGSYEQYF.

The chain recombines TRBV5-4 with TRBJ2-7; D might be TRBD2 (6 bases). This CDR3 comprises 14 residues. V gave up 5 bases and J gave up 0 bases, with 12 bases separating them. Germline loops: CDR1 SGHNT, CDR2 YYREEE (reference sequence). The CDR3 is CASRGPGGSYEQYF. The CDR3 region has the DNA TGTGCCAGCAGAGGACCCGGGGGCTCCTACGAGCAGTACTTC.

This clone showed up just once. V gene TRBV5-4 combines with J gene TRBJ2-7; 7 bases align to TRBD1. After removal of 3 bases from V and 3 bases from J, the junction contained 3 bases not matched to a gene. The CDR3 totals 13 residues. The germline V gene encodes CDR1 SGHNT and CDR2 YYREEE (reference sequence). The CDR3 DNA sequence: TGTGCCAGCAGCTCCGACAGGGACTACGAGCAGTACTTC. Encoded protein: CASSSDRDYEQYF.

Details on this clone: One end of the junction varies from germline; a read error may be responsible. This chain joins TRBV6-5 and TRBJ2-1; 10 bases map to TRBD2. This CDR3 spans 14 amino acids. Germline lookup yields CDR1 MNHEY and CDR2 SVGAGI. This CDR3 is CASSYPELAGALVF. In nucleotides, the CDR3 is TGTGCCAGCAGTTACCCGGAGCTAGCGGGAGCTTTGGTCTTC.

There are a few counts of this clone. The rearrangement uses TRBV7-3 and TRBJ2-1; D perhaps matches TRBD2 (6 bases). Germline lookup yields CDR1 SGHTA and CDR2 FQGTGA. Trimming left V 4 bases short and J 8 bases short, with 15 bases between. The length of the CDR3 is 14 residues. The CDR3 DNA follows: TGTGCCAGCAGCTCCGATCGGGGGAGCGATGAGCAGTTCTTC. The encoded protein is CASSSDRGSDEQFF.

The V and J genes are TRBV29-1 and TRBJ2-1; TRBD1 matches at 8 bases. This CDR3 spans 16 amino acids. Germline V gene sequence: CDR1 SQVTM, CDR2 ANQGSEA. V lost 2 bases to trimming and J lost 7 bases; unmatched junction nucleotides: 13. In nucleotides, the CDR3 is TGCAGCGTTGAACTGCTGGACAGGGCCATAAGAAATGAGCAGTTCTTC. Amino acids: CSVELLDRAIRNEQFF.

The chain is built from TRBV9 and TRBJ2-7; the D gene is possibly TRBD1 (6 bases). CDR3 length: 15 amino acids. Trimming left V 1 base short and J 0 bases short, with 11 bases between. Germline CDR1 SGDLS, CDR2 YYNGEE. The CDR3 is CASSVRTATSYEQYF. The CDR3 nucleotides are TGTGCCAGCAGCGTAAGGACAGCAACCTCCTACGAGCAGTACTTC.

This clone came up a few times. The chain has TRBV27 and TRBJ1-1, with 8 bases identical to TRBD1. V dropped 5 bases and J dropped 1; count of bases not matched to a gene: 12. This CDR3 region has 17 residues. Germline CDR1 is MNHEY and CDR2 is SMNVEV (reference sequence). CDR3 DNA sequence: TGTGCCAGCAGTCTCCGGGACAGGCCCAGGGGGAACACTGAAGCTTTCTTT. It yields the protein CASSLRDRPRGNTEAFF.

This chain joins TRBV28 and TRBJ2-7; TRBD1 is a possible D gene (6 bases). V gave up 6 bases and J gave up 8 bases, with 23 bases separating them. CDR1 and CDR2 from the germline V gene are MDHEN and SYDVKM. The CDR3 extends over 15 amino acids. CDR3 bases: TGTGCCAGCAGGAACCGGGACACGACGTCTATAAAGCAGTACTTC. Encoded protein: CASRNRDTTSIKQYF. Combining the CDR3 with reference TRBV28 and TRBJ2-7 gives the whole variable domain DVKVTQSSRYLVKRTGEKVFLECVQDMDHENMFWYRQDPGLGLRLIYFSYDVKMKEKGDIPEGYSVSREKKERFSLILESASTNQTSMYLCASRNRDTTSIKQYFGPGTRLTVT.

This chain joins TRBV27 and TRBJ2-5; D may be TRBD2 (6 bases). Trimming shortened V by 7 bases and J by 1 base, and 13 bases separated the two germline ends. Germline lookup yields CDR1 MNHEY and CDR2 SMNVEV (reference sequence). The CDR3 has 14 residues. The CDR3 nucleotides read TGTGCCAGCACGCCGGCAGCGGGCCAAGAGACCCAGTACTTC. This translates into CASTPAAGQETQYF.